This passage covers 16 T cell receptor beta chains from one sample sequenced in a study of early T cells in non-severe SARS-CoV-2 infection. Using its own MiXCR run on the 5' RACE reads, TCRdb lists one record per CDR3 protein. This table holds about 130,000 distinct CDR3 sequences, about 16% found once. The sequenced material came from whole blood. The source of these receptors is an adult who was a healthcare worker with PCR-confirmed SARS-CoV-2 infection or an uninfected control (not recorded which).

CDR3 bases: TGCGCCAGTCGAGGGGGAGCTAGCACAGATACGCAGTATTTT. This translates into CASRGGASTDTQYF. This chain joins TRBV5-1 and TRBJ2-3, with D possibly TRBD1 on 6 matching bases. Deletions cut 8 bases from V and 0 bases from J, with 13 bases between. Germline V gene data show CDR1 as SGHRS and CDR2 as YFSETQ. This CDR3 is built from 14 residues.

This clonotype appeared a few times. The chain carries TRBV7-9 and TRBJ1-3, with D unresolved. Trimming took off 2 bases at V and 4 bases at J, with 12 bases between the two ends. This CDR3 contains 15 residues. CDR1 SEHNR and CDR2 FQNEAQ come from the germline V gene (reference sequence). The CDR3 loop is CASSLRGAGGNTIYF. Here the CDR3 DNA reads TGTGCCAGCAGCTTAAGAGGAGCGGGGGGAAACACCATATATTTT.

The chain has TRBV7-3 and TRBJ2-1; 10 bases are shared with TRBD2. Trimming removed 7 bases from V and 6 bases from J; junction bases left unmatched: 12. The CDR3 has 16 residues. CDR1 is SGHTA, CDR2 FQGTGA, per germline. CDR3 DNA sequence: TGTGCCAGCACCATTCCGAGGCTAGCGGGGGTCAATGAGCAGTTCTTC. Protein product: CASTIPRLAGVNEQFF.

The gene calls are TRBV18 and TRBJ2-7; maybe TRBD1 (6 bases). Looked up from germline, CDR1 is KGHSH and CDR2 is LQKENI. Trimming removed 3 bases from V and 0 bases from J, with 12 bases in between. The CDR3 extends over 15 amino acids. CDR3 protein: CASSPPGQSSYEQYF. The DNA of the CDR3 is TGTGCCAGCTCACCCCCCGGACAGAGCTCCTACGAGCAGTACTTC. Full variable domain (outside the CDR3, taken from reference TRBV18 and TRBJ2-7): NAGVMQNPRHLVRRRGQEARLRCSPMKGHSHVYWYRQLPEEGLKFMVYLQKENIIDESGMPKERFSAEFPKEGPSILRIQQVVRGDSAAYFCASSPPGQSSYEQYFGPGTRLTVT.

V gene TRBV20-1 combines with J gene TRBJ2-3; 7 bases are a match to TRBD1. CDR1 is DFQATT, CDR2 SNEGSKA, per germline (reference sequence). J lost 0 bases, V lost 6 bases, and 9 bases had no gene match. This CDR3 has 15 residues. This CDR3 is CSARLGTASTDTQYF. The CDR3 nucleotides read TGCAGTGCACGCTTGGGGACAGCGAGCACAGATACGCAGTATTTT.

CDR3: CASTLSGATYNEQFF. The DNA for the CDR3 is TGTGCCAGCACCCTGAGCGGGGCCACCTACAATGAGCAGTTCTTC. The V call is TRBV2, the J call TRBJ2-1; 7 bases match TRBD2. V lost 7 bases, J lost 2 bases, and 8 bases stayed unmatched. From germline, CDR1 is SNHLY and CDR2 FYNNEI. CDR3 size: 15 residues.

The chain combines TRBV3-1 with TRBJ2-3; perhaps TRBD1 as D (5 bases). CDR1 is LGHDT and CDR2 is YNNKEL in the germline V gene (reference sequence). V was cut by 0 bases and J by 9 bases, with 13 bases left in between. CDR3 length equals 14 residues. The CDR3 DNA follows: TGTGCCAGCAGCCAAGATCAGGGAATAAGGACGCAGTATTTT. This sequence encodes CASSQDQGIRTQYF.

There are a few counts of this clonotype. This chain links TRBV5-1 with TRBJ2-3, with D perhaps assigned TRBD1 or TRBD2 (5 bases each). The germline CDR1 and CDR2 sequences are SGHRS and YFSETQ. The CDR3 has 15 amino acids. The V end was cut by 4 bases, the J end by 5 bases, with 17 bases between. The CDR3 region is CASSTGRGALDTQYF. The CDR3 region has the DNA TGCGCCAGCAGCACCGGTCGAGGGGCTCTAGATACGCAGTATTTT.

The V and J genes are TRBV18 and TRBJ2-1; tentative D call: TRBD2 (5 bases). Germline CDR1 reads KGHSH; CDR2 reads LQKENI. Trimming cost V 3 bases and J 5 bases, with 14 bases left between them. This CDR3 spans 15 amino acids. The CDR3 protein is CASSPGVAMNNEQFF. CDR3 bases: TGTGCCAGCTCACCCGGGGTGGCAATGAACAATGAGCAGTTCTTC.

The gene calls are TRBV19 and TRBJ2-1, with 12 bases identical to TRBD2. The CDR3 loop spans 16 amino acids. The germline CDR1 and CDR2 sequences are LNHDA and SQIVND (reference sequence). The junction had 6 bases not matched to a gene; V was cut back by 5 bases and J by 4 bases. In DNA form, the CDR3 reads TGTGCCAGTAGTGCGTCGACTAGCGGGAGATACAATGAGCAGTTCTTC. Its translation is CASSASTSGRYNEQFF.

The chain has TRBV10-3 and TRBJ1-2; no reliable D call. V lost 4 bases, J lost 4 bases, and 7 bases lay in between. The CDR3 totals 12 residues. Per germline, CDR1 ENHRY and CDR2 SYGVKD. Here the CDR3 DNA reads TGTGCCATCAGTGCATTGGCCTATGGCTACACCTTC. Residues: CAISALAYGYTF.

The chain employs TRBV4-1 and TRBJ2-3; D might be TRBD1 or TRBD2, each matching 6 bases. This CDR3 has 14 residues. Germline CDR1 reads MGHRA; CDR2 reads YSYEKL. V dropped 3 bases and J dropped 1 base, with 8 bases sitting between them. This CDR3 reads CASSQRGGTDTQYF. In DNA form, the CDR3 reads TGCGCCAGCAGCCAGAGGGGGGGCACAGATACGCAGTATTTT.

CDR3 residues: CATAGPGPYEQYF. The CDR3 DNA reads as TGTGCCACAGCGGGGCCGGGGCCCTACGAGCAGTACTTC. The chain is built from TRBV24-1 and TRBJ2-7, with 7 nucleotides matching TRBD2. Losses at the gene ends were 10 bases for V and 2 bases for J; bases not matched to a gene: 7. This CDR3 comprises 13 residues. The germline V gene has CDR1 KGHDR and CDR2 SFDVKD.

This clonotype occurred a few times. The chain is built from TRBV10-3 and TRBJ1-1; possible D gene TRBD1, 5 bases. Between the trimmed V and J ends, which lost 6 bases and 1 base, there was a span of 15 bases. In germline, CDR1 is ENHRY, CDR2 SYGVKD. The CDR3 spans 15 residues. CDR3: CAISLGRGTNTEAFF. In nucleotides, the CDR3 is TGTGCCATCAGCCTGGGACGGGGCACGAACACTGAAGCTTTCTTT.

This clonotype was detected only a few times. The rearrangement joins TRBV12-3 or TRBV12-4 to TRBJ2-3; TRBD2 might be the D (6 bases). The CDR3 consists of 16 residues. V was clipped by 7 bases and J by 2 bases, with 19 bases between them. This chain's CDR3 is CASTIHSGGATDTQYF. The CDR3 bases are TGTGCCAGCACCATTCACAGCGGCGGGGCCACAGATACGCAGTATTTT.

The rearrangement links TRBV7-9 to TRBJ2-7; D ambiguous. The CDR3 length is 12 residues. Germline assignment: CDR1 SEHNR and CDR2 FQNEAQ (reference sequence). V was pared by 1 base and J by 7 bases, with 8 bases between. CDR3 in amino acids: CASSLELGEQYF. The CDR3 DNA sequence: TGTGCCAGCAGCTTAGAATTAGGGGAGCAGTACTTC. Full variable domain (missing parts from reference TRBV7-9 and TRBJ2-7): DTGVSQNPRHKITKRGQNVTFRCDPISEHNRLYWYRQTLGQGPEFLTYFQNEAQLEKSRLLSDRFSAERPKGSFSTLEIQRTEQGDSAMYLCASSLELGEQYFGPGTRLTVT.